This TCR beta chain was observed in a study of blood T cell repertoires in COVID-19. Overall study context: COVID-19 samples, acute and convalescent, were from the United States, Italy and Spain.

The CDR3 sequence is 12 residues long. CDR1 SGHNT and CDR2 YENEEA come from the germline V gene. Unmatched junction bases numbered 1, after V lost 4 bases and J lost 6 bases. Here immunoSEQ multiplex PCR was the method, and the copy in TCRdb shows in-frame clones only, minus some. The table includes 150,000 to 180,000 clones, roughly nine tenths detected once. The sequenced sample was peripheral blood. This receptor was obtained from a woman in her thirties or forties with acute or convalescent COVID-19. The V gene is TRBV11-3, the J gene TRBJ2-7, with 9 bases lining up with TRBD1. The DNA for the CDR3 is TGTGCCAGCAGCTCGGACAGGGGCGAGCAGTACTTC. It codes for CASSSDRGEQYF.